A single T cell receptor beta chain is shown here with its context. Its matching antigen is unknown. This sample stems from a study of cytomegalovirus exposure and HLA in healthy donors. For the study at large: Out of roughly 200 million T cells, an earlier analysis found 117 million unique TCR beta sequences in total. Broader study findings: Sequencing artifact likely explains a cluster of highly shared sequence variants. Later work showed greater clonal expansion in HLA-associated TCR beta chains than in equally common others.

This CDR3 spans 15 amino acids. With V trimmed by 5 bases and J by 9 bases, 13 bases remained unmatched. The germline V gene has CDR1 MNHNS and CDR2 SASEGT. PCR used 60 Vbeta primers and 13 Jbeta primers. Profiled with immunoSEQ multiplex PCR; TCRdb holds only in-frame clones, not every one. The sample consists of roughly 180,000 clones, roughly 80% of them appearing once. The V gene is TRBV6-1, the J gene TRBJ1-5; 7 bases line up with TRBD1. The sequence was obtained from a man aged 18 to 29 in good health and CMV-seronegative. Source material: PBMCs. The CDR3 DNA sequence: TGTGCCAGCAGTTCCCATACCGGGACAGACATGCCCCAGCATTTT. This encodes CASSSHTGTDMPQHF.